This TCR beta chain is from a study of blood T cell repertoires in COVID-19. Study-wide context: Specimens from acute and convalescent COVID-19 originated in the United States, Italy and Spain. PBMCs, B-cell-depleted T cells, or T cells were the source of the cDNA or gDNA that made up the material.

How the authors handled the data: Amplification with reference gene primers provided the estimates of nucleated cell counts. Profiled with immunoSEQ multiplex PCR; TCRdb holds only in-frame clones, not every one. V, J and clone size reflect that table, while D and trimming were determined from the DNA. Here the sample spans about 100,000 clones, around four fifths being singletons. This sequence originates from a man aged 65 to 85 with active or convalescent COVID-19. Sequencing input: peripheral blood.

The CDR3 DNA reads as TGTGCCAGCTCACCCGGACAGCCTAATCAGCCCCAGCATTTT. Protein: CASSPGQPNQPQHF. The chain is built from TRBV18 and TRBJ1-5, with D maybe TRBD1 (6 bases). The V gene's germline CDR1 is KGHSH and CDR2 LQKENI. V dropped 3 bases and J dropped 4 bases, with 10 bases sitting between them. CDR3 length: 14 residues. The entire variable domain, with the rest obtained from reference TRBV18 and TRBJ1-5, is as follows: NAGVMQNPRHLVRRRGQEARLRCSPMKGHSHVYWYRQLPEEGLKFMVYLQKENIIDESGMPKERFSAEFPKEGPSILRIQQVVRGDSAAYFCASSPGQPNQPQHFGDGTRLSIL.